This T cell receptor beta chain was identified in a study of shared clonotypes between healthy human individuals (TCRdb year 2020). Study-level background: The cohort included a few men and a couple of women between 18 and 49 years of age. Each donor's leukapheresis produced roughly between roughly 0.9 and 9 billion PBMCs. Blood TCR repertoires of several healthy adults were deeply sequenced to estimate repertoire size and the extent of clonotype sharing between individuals. Libraries were prepared and TCR repertoires were sequenced by different laboratories using diverse techniques, in order to increase sequencing depth and limit assay-specific biases. What the study reported, not specific to this receptor: Sampling was restricted to blood, and TCR repertoires in tissues likely differ from the TCR repertoires found in blood. Based on pairwise subsampling, the degree of clonotype sharing among donors was expected to be affected by sequencing depth. Because the study included a small number of donors, the genetic and exposure-history diversity represented was limited.

The donors were healthy, HIV-negative adults who had no recently reported acute infections or vaccinations. Every donor was a Caucasian adult living in Nashville, Tennessee, USA. For unsorted samples, tens of millions of PBMCs were counted, and genomic DNA was extracted using the QIAamp DNA Blood Mini kit. Blood was collected by leukapheresis, and PBMCs were isolated by Ficoll-Histopaque density gradient centrifugation and then cryopreserved in liquid nitrogen vapor phase. As concerns this clone: This receptor's antigen is unknown. No much larger clone exists at a distance of one base, and base qualities are not known. This CDR3 is also generated by other DNA sequences in the sample.

Using the deep immunoSEQ assay, multiplex PCR amplified TCR CDR3 regions from genomic DNA. Extracted genomic DNA from each cell subset was distributed evenly across all wells of several immunoSEQ 96-well plates, and each plate was treated as a replicate. For unsorted PBMC, each replicate PCR was loaded with around 300 ng genomic DNA, equivalent to roughly 33,000 T cell genomes. Ten immunoSEQ deep assay plates were used to sequence the unsorted PBMC genomic DNA. The purified libraries were quantified using a Qubit 3.0 fluorometer, sized with a Bioanalyzer 2100, and then quantified again using the KAPA Library Quantification kit. Every immunoSEQ 96-well plate was sequenced on a dedicated single-read 150-cycle Illumina NextSeq 550 flow cell. For the original study's pipeline: Because the immunoSEQ output held only junctional sequences and lacked quality scores, the filtering could not match the filtering applied to full-length reads. Sequences were annotated with PyIR, a Python wrapper for IgBLAST v1.9, using IMGT germline references to assign V/J genes and CDR3. Reads were removed for weak V/J assignments (E-value above 1e-6), missing CDR3, stop codons, out-of-frame junctions, or ambiguous translated residues. A V3J clonotype was defined by an identical inferred V gene, J gene, and CDR3 amino acid sequence. Percentage overlap between repertoires was calculated by dividing the number of shared unique clonotypes by the size of the smaller repertoire. Repertoire richness was assessed with RTK rarefaction, the Chao1 estimator, and Recon v2.1 estimates of unobserved clonotypes. TCRdb provides this immuneACCESS table in a form limited to in-frame rearrangements. Some clones are lacking; in checked studies, under half of them reflect an unresolved V gene, and why the rest are absent is not known. The V and J calls and the clone size are those of that table, but D and trimming were determined from the DNA. A total of 520,000 or so clones appear in this sample, 79% of them only once. The ten largest clones take up 10% to 15% of the sample.

V is pared back by 3 bases and J by 2 bases, with 2 bases lying between the germline termini. The germline V gene sets CDR1 to ENHRY and CDR2 to SYGVKD. The CDR3 starts with the cysteine, ends with the phenylalanine, and has 11 residues. Just CDR3 DNA is preserved here, 33 bases in frame from base 1. Recombination joined TRBV10-3 with TRBJ2-7; too little of a D gene remains to name it. The receptor's source is a woman aged 40 to 50 in good health. Some clones in this sample may be carry-over from other donors' samples. Sequencing was carried out using PBMCs. Here the CDR3 is given as CAISEAYEQYF. The DNA sequence is as follows: TGTGCCATCAGTGAAGCCTACGAGCAGTACTTC.